Shown below are 8 T cell receptor beta chains from a single sample sequenced in a study of blood T cell repertoires in COVID-19. This table comes from immunoSEQ multiplex PCR, and its TCRdb copy is limited to in-frame clones, with some not included. The table includes about 270,000 clones, less than 90% detected once. The sample was PBMCs or T cells enriched from blood (not recorded which). The receptors derive from a woman in her forties or fifties who had recovered from COVID-19.

The CDR3 nucleotides are TGTGCCAGCAGCCAAGATCGCCAAGCCTGGACTGAAGCTTTCTTT. Its protein product is CASSQDRQAWTEAFF. The genes are TRBV4-2 and TRBJ1-1; D unresolved. CDR1 is LGHNA, CDR2 YNFKEQ, per germline. The V and J ends lost 0 bases and 5 bases respectively, with 13 bases between them. This CDR3 spans 15 amino acids.

This clone turned up a few times. This CDR3 reads CASSILQGVTEAFF. CDR3 DNA sequence: TGTGCCAGCAGCATCCTCCAAGGGGTCACTGAAGCTTTCTTT. V and J are TRBV7-2 and TRBJ1-1; D is possibly TRBD1 (5 bases). Germline V CDR1 and CDR2: SGHTA, FQGNSA. Trimming removed 5 bases at V and 4 bases at J, with 14 bases between. This CDR3 contains 14 residues. Supplemented by reference TRBV7-2 and TRBJ1-1, the full variable domain reads GAGVSQSPSNKVTEKGKDVELRCDPISGHTALYWYRQSLGQGLEFLIYFQGNSAPDKSGLPSDRFSAERTGGSVSTLTIQRTQQEDSAVYLCASSILQGVTEAFFGQGTRLTVV.

The J gene is TRBJ1-5, the V gene TRBV7-6; 7 bases match TRBD1. With 1 base clipped from V and 3 bases from J, the junction kept 3 bases outside the gene matches. The CDR3 has 15 residues. Per the germline V gene, CDR1 is SGHVS and CDR2 is FNYEAQ. This CDR3 reads CASSLDGTANQPQHF. In nucleotides, the CDR3 is TGTGCCAGCAGCTTAGATGGGACAGCCAATCAGCCCCAGCATTTT. Together with reference TRBV7-6 and TRBJ1-5, the CDR3 gives the full variable domain: GAGVSQSPRYKVTKRGQDVALRCDPISGHVSLYWYRQALGQGPEFLTYFNYEAQQDKSGLPNDRFSAERPEGSISTLTIQRTEQRDSAMYRCASSLDGTANQPQHFGDGTRLSIL.

The chain joins TRBV27 to TRBJ2-1; 8 positions match TRBD2. This CDR3 spans 14 amino acids. CDR1 is MNHEY, CDR2 SMNVEV, per germline (reference sequence). V dropped 5 bases and J dropped 10; count of bases not matched to a gene: 10. Here the CDR3 DNA reads TGTGCCAGCAGTCCCCGGGGTAGCGGGAAGGAGCAGTTCTTC. Protein sequence: CASSPRGSGKEQFF.

The chain uses TRBV27 and TRBJ1-2, with 8 bases identical to TRBD1. The CDR3 has 16 amino acids. V lost 4 bases to trimming and J lost 0 bases; unmatched junction nucleotides: 7. Per the germline V gene, CDR1 is MNHEY and CDR2 is SMNVEV (reference sequence). CDR3 coding DNA: TGTGCCAGCAGTTCCCAAGGACAGGGACCTAACTATGGCTACACCTTC. Its translation: CASSSQGQGPNYGYTF.

The rearrangement joins TRBV5-5 to TRBJ1-3; D not certain. The CDR3 loop spans 14 amino acids. CDR1 and CDR2 (germline): SGHKS, YYEKEE (reference sequence). With 7 bases removed from V and 0 bases from J, the gap between germline ends came to 11 bases. The CDR3 loop is CASDRGDSGNTIYF. In DNA form, the CDR3 reads TGTGCCAGCGATAGAGGAGACTCTGGAAACACCATATATTTT.

The chain has TRBV11-3 and TRBJ1-1; D is undetermined. Germline V lookup: CDR1 SGHNT, CDR2 YENEEA. The CDR3 runs 13 residues. Trimming pared 6 bases from V and 0 bases from J, leaving 8 bases between. The CDR3 region is CASRLTVNTEAFF. The CDR3 coding sequence is TGTGCCAGCAGGTTAACAGTGAACACTGAAGCTTTCTTT.

This clone appeared a single time. The genes are TRBV5-1 and TRBJ2-3, with unresolved D. The germline V and J ends were trimmed by 4 bases and 7 bases, with 10 bases remaining between them. The CDR3 spans 12 residues. Germline values: CDR1 SGHRS, CDR2 YFSETQ. CDR3 loop: CASSKERYTQYF. CDR3 in DNA: TGCGCCAGCAGCAAGGAGAGATATACGCAGTATTTT.